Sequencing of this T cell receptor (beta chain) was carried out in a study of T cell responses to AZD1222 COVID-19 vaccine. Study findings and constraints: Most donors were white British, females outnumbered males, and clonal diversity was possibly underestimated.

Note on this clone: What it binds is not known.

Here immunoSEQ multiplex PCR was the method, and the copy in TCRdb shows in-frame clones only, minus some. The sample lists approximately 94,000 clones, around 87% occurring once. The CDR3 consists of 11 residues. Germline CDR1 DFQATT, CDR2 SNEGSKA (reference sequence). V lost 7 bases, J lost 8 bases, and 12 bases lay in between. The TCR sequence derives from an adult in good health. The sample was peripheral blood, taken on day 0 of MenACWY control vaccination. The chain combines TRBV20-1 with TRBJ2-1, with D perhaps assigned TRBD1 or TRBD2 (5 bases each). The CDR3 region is CSEGVGDEQFF. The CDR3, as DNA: TGCAGTGAGGGTGTGGGGGATGAGCAGTTCTTC.